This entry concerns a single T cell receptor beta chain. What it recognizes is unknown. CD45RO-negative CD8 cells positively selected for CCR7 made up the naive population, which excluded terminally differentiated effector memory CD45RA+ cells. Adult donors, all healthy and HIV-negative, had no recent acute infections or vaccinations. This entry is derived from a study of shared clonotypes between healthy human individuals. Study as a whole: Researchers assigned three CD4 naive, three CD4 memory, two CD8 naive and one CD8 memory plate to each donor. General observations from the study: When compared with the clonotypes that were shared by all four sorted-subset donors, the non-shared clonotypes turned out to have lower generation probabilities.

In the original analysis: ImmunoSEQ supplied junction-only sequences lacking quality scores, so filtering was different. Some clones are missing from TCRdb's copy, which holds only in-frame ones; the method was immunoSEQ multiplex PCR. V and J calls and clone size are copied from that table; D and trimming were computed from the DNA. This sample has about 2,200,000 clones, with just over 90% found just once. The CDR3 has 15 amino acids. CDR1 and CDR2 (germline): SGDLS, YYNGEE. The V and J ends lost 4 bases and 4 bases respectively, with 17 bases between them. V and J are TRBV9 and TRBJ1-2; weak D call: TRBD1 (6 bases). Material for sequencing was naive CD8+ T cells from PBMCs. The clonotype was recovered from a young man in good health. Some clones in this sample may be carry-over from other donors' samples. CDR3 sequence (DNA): TGTGCCAGCAGCCCCGGGACAAGATCGGGCTATGGCTACACCTTC. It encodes CASSPGTRSGYGYTF.